This T cell receptor (beta chain) was retrieved from a study of blood T cell repertoires in COVID-19. In the study overall: Researchers got acute and convalescent COVID-19 samples from the United States, Italy and Spain. PBMCs, B-cell-depleted T cells, or T cells were the source of the cDNA or gDNA that made up the material.

Under the authors' procedure: Reference gene primers were amplified, and this amplification served to estimate nucleated cell counts. This table comes from immunoSEQ multiplex PCR, and its TCRdb copy is limited to in-frame clones, with some not included. V, J and clone size were drawn from that table, and D and trimming were deduced from the DNA. This table has about 55,000 clones, approximately 92% appearing once. The CDR3 runs to 17 residues. The germline V gene encodes CDR1 SGHNT and CDR2 YENEEA. Trimming took off 5 bases at V and 0 bases at J, with 18 bases between the two ends. The sequence came from a middle-aged man with active COVID-19. Sample: peripheral blood. The V gene is TRBV11-3, the J gene TRBJ2-3; D perhaps matches TRBD2 (5 bases). In DNA form, the CDR3 reads TGTGCCAGCAGCCCGAGGATCAACCCGGGGAGCACAGATACGCAGTATTTT. Protein: CASSPRINPGSTDTQYF.